The clone carrying this T cell receptor (beta chain) was detected ten times or more. The antigen is unknown. MiXCR was run by TCRdb on the RT-PCR reads, yielding one entry per CDR3 protein. Here the sample spans roughly 170,000 distinct CDR3 sequences, about 9% being singletons. The sample is drawn from a study of response to subunit inactivated influenza vaccine. In germline, CDR1 is SGHTA, CDR2 FQGNSA. The CDR3 consists of 13 residues. With 1 base removed from V and 7 bases from J, the gap between germline ends came to 5 bases. The study, taken as a whole, reports: The study's authors posited that every seasonal influenza vaccination enlists few new T cells.

The source material was non-naive T cells sorted from PBMCs, sampled on the day of vaccination. The TCR comes from a man in his fifties who received an inactivated influenza vaccine. The chain carries TRBV7-2 and TRBJ1-6; tentative D call: TRBD1 (5 bases). In DNA, the CDR3 is TGTGCCAGCAGCTTAGAGGGGAATTCACCCCTCCACTTT. It specifies CASSLEGNSPLHF.